Here is one T cell receptor (beta chain) with its context. Sequenced by immunoSEQ multiplex PCR; TCRdb stores in-frame clones only, minus some. The data contain 20,000 to 30,000 clones, around four fifths of them singletons. CDR1 is SGDLS and CDR2 is YYNGEE in the germline V gene. The CDR3 totals 15 residues. Trimming removed 3 bases at V and 0 bases at J, with 13 bases between. The data belong to a study of radiotherapy plus CTLA-4 blockade in lung cancer. This TCR derives from a human donor with non-small cell lung cancer that progressed on radiotherapy plus ipilimumab. The chain employs TRBV9 and TRBJ2-7, with a possible D match to TRBD1 (6 bases). Sample: peripheral blood, taken from a patient treated with radiotherapy plus ipilimumab. CDR3 region: CASSAGTSLSYEQYF. In DNA, the CDR3 is TGTGCCAGCAGCGCGGGGACATCCCTCTCCTACGAGCAGTACTTC.